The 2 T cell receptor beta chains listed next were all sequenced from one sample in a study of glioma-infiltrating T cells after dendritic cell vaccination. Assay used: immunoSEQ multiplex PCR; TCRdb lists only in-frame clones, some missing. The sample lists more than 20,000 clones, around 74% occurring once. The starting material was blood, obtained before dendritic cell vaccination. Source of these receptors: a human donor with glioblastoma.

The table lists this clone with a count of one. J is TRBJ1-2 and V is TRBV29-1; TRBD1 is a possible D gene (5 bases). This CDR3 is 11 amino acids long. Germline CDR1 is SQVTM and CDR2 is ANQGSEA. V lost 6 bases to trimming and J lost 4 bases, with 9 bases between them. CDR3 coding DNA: TGCAGCGTGGCGACAGTCTATGGCTACACCTTC. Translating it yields CSVATVYGYTF.

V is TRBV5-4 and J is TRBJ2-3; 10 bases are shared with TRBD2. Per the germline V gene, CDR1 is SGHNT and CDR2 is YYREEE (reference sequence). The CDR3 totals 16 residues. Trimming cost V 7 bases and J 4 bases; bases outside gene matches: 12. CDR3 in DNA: TGTGCCAGCGAAGCGGGAGGGGGAGCGGGCGCAGATACGCAGTATTTT. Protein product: CASEAGGGAGADTQYF.